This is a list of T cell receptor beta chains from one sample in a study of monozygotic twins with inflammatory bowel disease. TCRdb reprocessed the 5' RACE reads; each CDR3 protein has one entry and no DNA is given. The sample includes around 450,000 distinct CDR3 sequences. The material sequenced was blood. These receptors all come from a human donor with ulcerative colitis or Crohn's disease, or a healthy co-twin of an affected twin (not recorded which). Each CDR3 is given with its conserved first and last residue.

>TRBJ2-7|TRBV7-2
CASSGQLAGRGEQYF
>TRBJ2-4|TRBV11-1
CASSQRAITALSKNIQYF
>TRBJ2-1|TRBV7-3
CASSSEGGAVNEQFF
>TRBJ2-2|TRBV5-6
CASSFPGHRITGMAGELFF
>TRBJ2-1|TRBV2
CASSKAGVGNEQFF
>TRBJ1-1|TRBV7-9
CASSLGNHGHTEAFF
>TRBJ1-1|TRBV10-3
CAISLSPSEAFF
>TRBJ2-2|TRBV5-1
CASSFGVSETGELFF
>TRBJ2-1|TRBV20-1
CSAPKGLAGLNEQFF
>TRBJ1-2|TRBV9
CASSADLAKHGGYTF
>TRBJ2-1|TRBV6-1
CASSVRGRDYNEQFF
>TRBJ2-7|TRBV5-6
CASSLRYYEQYF
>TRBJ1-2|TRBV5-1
CASSLSEGGYGYTF
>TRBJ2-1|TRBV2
CASSVAGSSYNEQFF
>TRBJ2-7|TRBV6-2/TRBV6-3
CASSYTGGPMEQYF
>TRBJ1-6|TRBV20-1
CSAPTGHGNSPLHF
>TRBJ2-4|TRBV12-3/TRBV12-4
CASSEELAKNIQYF
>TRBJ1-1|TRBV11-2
CASSLNTTPRPVNGEAFF
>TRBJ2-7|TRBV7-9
CASSSVPRLYEQYF
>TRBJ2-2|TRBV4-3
CASSKGLANTGELFF
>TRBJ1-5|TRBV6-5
CASSQGNVNQPQHF
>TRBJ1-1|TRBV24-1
CATSDLQGQILMNTEAFF
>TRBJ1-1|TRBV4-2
CASSHGPGPNTEAFF
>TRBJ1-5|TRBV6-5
CASSYSTGIQPQHF
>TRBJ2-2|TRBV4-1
CASGTSGGAMVGELFF
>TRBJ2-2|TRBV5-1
CASSPRLSGDNDGELFF
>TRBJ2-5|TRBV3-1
CASSQYGTGKETQYF
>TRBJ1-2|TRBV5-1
CASSLMTPSDGYTF
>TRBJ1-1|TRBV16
CASSPRGADGEAFF
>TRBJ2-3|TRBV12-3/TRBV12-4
CASSRPAGTDTQYF
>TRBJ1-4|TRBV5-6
CASSYDPTNEKLFF